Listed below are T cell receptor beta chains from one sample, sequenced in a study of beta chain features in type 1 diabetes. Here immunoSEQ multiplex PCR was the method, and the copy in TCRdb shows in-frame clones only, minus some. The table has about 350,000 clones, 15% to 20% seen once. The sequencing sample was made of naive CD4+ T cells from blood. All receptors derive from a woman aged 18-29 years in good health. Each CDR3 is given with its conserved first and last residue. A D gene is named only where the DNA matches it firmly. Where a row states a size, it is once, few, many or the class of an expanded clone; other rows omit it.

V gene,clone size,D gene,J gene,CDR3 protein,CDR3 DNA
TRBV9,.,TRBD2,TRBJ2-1,CASSVLTSGKDEQFF,TGTGCCAGCAGCGTACTAACTAGCGGGAAGGATGAGCAGTTCTTC
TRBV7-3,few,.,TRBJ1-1,CASSLDTNTEAFF,TGTGCCAGCAGCTTAGACACGAACACTGAAGCTTTCTTT
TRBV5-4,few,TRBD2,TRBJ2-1,CASSPGAGSSYNEQFF,TGTGCCAGCAGCCCGGGAGCGGGGAGCTCCTACAATGAGCAGTTCTTC
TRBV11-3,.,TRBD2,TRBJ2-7,CASSLDLAEAGANF,TGTGCCAGCAGCTTAGATCTAGCAGAGGCGGGAGCCAATTTC
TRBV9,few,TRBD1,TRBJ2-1,CASSVSGQRNNEQFF,TGTGCCAGCAGCGTTTCGGGACAGAGAAACAATGAGCAGTTCTTC
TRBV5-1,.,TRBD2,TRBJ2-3,CASSFGLDSTDTQYF,TGCGCCAGCAGCTTTGGACTAGACAGCACAGATACGCAGTATTTT
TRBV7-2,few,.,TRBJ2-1,CASSLQEGDEQFF,TGTGCCAGCAGTTTGCAGGAGGGCGATGAGCAGTTCTTC
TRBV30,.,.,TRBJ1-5,CAWTGGPNQPQHF,TGTGCCTGGACGGGGGGACCTAATCAGCCCCAGCATTTT
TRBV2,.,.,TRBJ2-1,CASSDANNNEQFF,TGTGCCAGCAGTGACGCCAACAACAATGAGCAGTTCTTC
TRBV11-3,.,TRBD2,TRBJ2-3,CASSRSGRWPDTQYF,TGTGCCAGCAGCCGTAGCGGGAGGTGGCCAGATACGCAGTATTTT
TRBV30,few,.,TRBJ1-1,CAWSRGVNTEAFF,TGTGCCTGGAGTCGGGGTGTGAACACTGAAGCTTTCTTT
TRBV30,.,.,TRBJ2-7,CAWSVLSYEQYF,TGTGCCTGGAGTGTACTGTCGTACGAGCAGTACTTC
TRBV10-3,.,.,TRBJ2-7,CAISESTRPSYEQYF,TGTGCCATCAGTGAGTCGACCAGGCCCTCCTACGAGCAGTACTTC
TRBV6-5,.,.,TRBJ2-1,CASSYTTGSEQFF,TGTGCCAGCAGTTACACTACAGGGAGTGAGCAGTTCTTC
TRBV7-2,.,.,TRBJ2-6,CASSLRGASGANVLTF,TGTGCCAGCAGCTTAAGGGGTGCCTCTGGGGCCAACGTCCTGACTTTC
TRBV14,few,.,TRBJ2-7,CASSHAGPPYEQYF,TGTGCCAGCAGCCATGCAGGTCCCCCCTACGAGCAGTACTTC
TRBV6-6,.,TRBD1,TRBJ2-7,CASSPGTANSYEQYF,TGTGCCAGCAGTCCCGGGACAGCCAACTCCTACGAGCAGTACTTC
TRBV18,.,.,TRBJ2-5,CASSPRTTGLGETQYF,TGTGCCAGCTCACCTCGAACTACAGGGCTTGGAGAGACCCAGTACTTC
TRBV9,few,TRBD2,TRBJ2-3,CASSRRSGEGDTQYF,TGTGCCAGCAGTCGTAGGTCCGGGGAGGGCGATACGCAGTATTTT
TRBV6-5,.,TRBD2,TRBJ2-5,CASSSPPGGGPETQYF,TGTGCCAGCAGTTCCCCCCCGGGGGGAGGGCCGGAGACCCAGTACTTC
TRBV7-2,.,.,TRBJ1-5,CASSLLGGWSNQPQHF,TGTGCCAGCAGCTTACTCGGGGGTTGGAGCAATCAGCCCCAGCATTTT
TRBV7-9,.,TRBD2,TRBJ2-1,CASSLGLASSNEQFF,TGTGCCAGCAGCTTAGGACTAGCAAGCAGCAATGAGCAGTTCTTC
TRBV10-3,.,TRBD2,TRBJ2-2,CAISPEAGGPGELFF,TGTGCCATCAGCCCAGAGGCGGGAGGGCCCGGGGAGCTGTTTTTT
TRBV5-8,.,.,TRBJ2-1,CASSVSGSSYNEQFF,TGTGCCAGCAGCGTGAGTGGGAGCTCCTACAATGAGCAGTTCTTC
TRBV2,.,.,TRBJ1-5,CASSRVDQPQHF,TGTGCCAGCAGCAGGGTCGACCAGCCCCAGCATTTT
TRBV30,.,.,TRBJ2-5,CAWSVQGLRTQYF,TGTGCCTGGAGTGTCCAGGGCCTTCGGACCCAGTACTTC
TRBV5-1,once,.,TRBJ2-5,CASSKDSTKSTQYF,TGCGCCAGCAGCAAGGACTCGACAAAGTCGACCCAGTACTTC
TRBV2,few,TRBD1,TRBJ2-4,CASRQGIAKNIQYF,TGTGCCAGCAGACAGGGGATAGCCAAAAACATTCAGTACTTC
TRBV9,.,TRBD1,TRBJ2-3,CASSLRDRYTDTQYF,TGTGCCAGCAGCCTCCGGGACAGGTACACAGATACGCAGTATTTT
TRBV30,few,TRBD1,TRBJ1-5,CAWNRQGGQPQHF,TGTGCCTGGAATAGACAGGGGGGACAGCCCCAGCATTTT
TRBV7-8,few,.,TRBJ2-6,CASSLLQGLRGANVLTF,TGTGCCAGCAGCCTACTCCAGGGTTTGAGAGGGGCCAACGTCCTGACTTTC
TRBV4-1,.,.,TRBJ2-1,CASSRSESGYNEQFF,TGCGCCAGCAGCCGCTCAGAAAGCGGCTACAATGAGCAGTTCTTC
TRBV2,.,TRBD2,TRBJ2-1,CASSEALRLAGVSNEQFF,TGTGCCAGCAGTGAAGCGCTTCGGCTAGCGGGGGTGTCCAATGAGCAGTTCTTC
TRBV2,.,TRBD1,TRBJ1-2,CASSEARQGYGYTF,TGTGCCAGCAGTGAGGCCAGACAGGGCTATGGCTACACCTTC
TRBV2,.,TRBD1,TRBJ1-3,CASRDRGNTIYF,TGTGCCAGCAGGGACAGGGGAAACACCATATATTTT
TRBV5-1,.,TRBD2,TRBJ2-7,CASSLVLTALAGNYEQYF,TGCGCCAGCAGCTTGGTCCTAACTGCTTTAGCGGGTAACTACGAGCAGTACTTC
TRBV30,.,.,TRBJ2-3,CAWSVREQATQYF,TGTGCCTGGAGTGTACGTGAACAGGCGACGCAGTATTTT
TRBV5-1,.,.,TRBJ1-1,CASSLGRVGTEAFF,TGCGCCAGCAGCTTGGGGCGGGTGGGCACTGAAGCTTTCTTT
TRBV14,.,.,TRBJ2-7,CASSQVWGAEQYF,TGTGCCAGCAGCCAAGTATGGGGCGCCGAGCAGTACTTC
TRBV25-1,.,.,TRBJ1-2,CACLGGTNYGYTF,TGTGCCTGTCTAGGGGGAACAAACTATGGCTACACCTTC
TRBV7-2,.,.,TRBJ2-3,CASSANGLAGDTQYF,TGTGCCAGCAGCGCAAACGGTCTAGCAGGAGATACGCAGTATTTT
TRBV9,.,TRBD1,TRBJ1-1,CASNSRQGGEAFF,TGTGCCAGCAATTCGAGACAGGGAGGTGAAGCTTTCTTT
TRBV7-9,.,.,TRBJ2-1,CASSPWGVGDEQFF,TGTGCCAGCAGCCCCTGGGGCGTTGGGGATGAGCAGTTCTTC
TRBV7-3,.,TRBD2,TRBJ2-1,CASSLLGLAGDEQFF,TGTGCCAGCAGCCTCCTGGGACTAGCGGGCGATGAGCAGTTCTTC
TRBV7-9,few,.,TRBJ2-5,CASSLYARARETQYF,TGTGCCAGCAGCTTATATGCGAGGGCCCGGGAGACCCAGTACTTC
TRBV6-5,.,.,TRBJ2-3,CASSYSVIESTDTQYF,TGTGCCAGCAGTTACTCGGTAATTGAGAGCACAGATACGCAGTATTTT
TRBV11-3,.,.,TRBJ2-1,CASSLSPTDYEQFF,TGTGCCAGCAGCCTCAGCCCCACAGATTATGAGCAGTTCTTC
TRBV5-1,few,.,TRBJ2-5,CASSLGRLQETQYF,TGCGCCAGCAGCTTGGGGAGACTTCAAGAGACCCAGTACTTC
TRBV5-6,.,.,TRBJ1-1,CASSWVPSARNTEAFF,TGTGCCAGCAGCTGGGTTCCCTCGGCTAGGAACACTGAAGCTTTCTTT
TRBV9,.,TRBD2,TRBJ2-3,CASRPAGVEDTQYF,TGTGCCAGCCGTCCGGCGGGAGTTGAAGATACGCAGTATTTT
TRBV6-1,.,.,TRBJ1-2,CASSVEDRGLYGYTF,TGTGCCAGCAGTGTCGAGGACAGAGGGTTGTATGGCTACACCTTC
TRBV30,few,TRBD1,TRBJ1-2,CAWRGQGGGYGYTF,TGTGCCTGGAGGGGACAGGGAGGTGGGTATGGCTACACCTTC
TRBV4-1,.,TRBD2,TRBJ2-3,CASSQFMSGGVDTQYF,TGCGCCAGCAGCCAATTTATGAGCGGGGGGGTAGATACGCAGTATTTT
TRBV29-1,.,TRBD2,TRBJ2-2,CSVDSGAHPGELFF,TGCAGCGTCGATAGCGGGGCGCATCCCGGGGAGCTGTTTTTT
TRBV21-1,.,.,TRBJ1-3,CASSSAGTPARVGNTIYF,TGTGCCAGCAGCAGCGCTGGGACTCCGGCAAGGGTAGGAAACACCATATATTTT
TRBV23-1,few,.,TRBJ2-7,CASSQGGVEQYF,TGCGCCAGCAGTCAAGGAGGGGTCGAGCAGTACTTC